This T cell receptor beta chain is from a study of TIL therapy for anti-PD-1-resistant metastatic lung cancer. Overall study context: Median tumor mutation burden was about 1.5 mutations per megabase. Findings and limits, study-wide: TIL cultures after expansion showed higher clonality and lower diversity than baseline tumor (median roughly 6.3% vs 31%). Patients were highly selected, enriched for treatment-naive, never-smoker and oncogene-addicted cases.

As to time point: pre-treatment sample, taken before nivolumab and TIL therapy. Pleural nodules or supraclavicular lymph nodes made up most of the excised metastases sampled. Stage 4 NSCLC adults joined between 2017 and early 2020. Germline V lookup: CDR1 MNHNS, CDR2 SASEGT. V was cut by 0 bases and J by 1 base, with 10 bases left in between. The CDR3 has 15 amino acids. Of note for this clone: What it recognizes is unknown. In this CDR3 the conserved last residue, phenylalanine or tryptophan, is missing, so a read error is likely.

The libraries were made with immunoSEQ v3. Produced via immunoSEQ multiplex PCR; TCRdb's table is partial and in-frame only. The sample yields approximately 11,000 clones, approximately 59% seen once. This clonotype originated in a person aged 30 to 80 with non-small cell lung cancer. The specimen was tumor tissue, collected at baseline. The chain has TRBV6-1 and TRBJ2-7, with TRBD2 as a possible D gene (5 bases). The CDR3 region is CASSEAFEGSYEQYL. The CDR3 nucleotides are TGTGCCAGCAGTGAAGCGTTTGAGGGTTCCTACGAGCAGTACCTC.